Presented here are 12 T cell receptor beta chains from one specimen sequenced in a study of OX40 agonist ivuxolimab in advanced cancers. Profiled with immunoSEQ multiplex PCR; TCRdb holds only in-frame clones, not every one. The profile shows roughly 76,000 clones, 90% to 95% of them singletons. The sample consisted of CD4+ or CD8+ T cells sorted from blood, taken in a trial of the OX40 agonist ivuxolimab. All receptors come from an adult with an advanced solid tumor such as melanoma, head and neck, liver or kidney cancer.

The CDR3 protein is CASSLWGTKDEQYF. As DNA, the CDR3 is TGTGCCAGCAGTTTATGGGGGACGAAGGACGAGCAGTACTTC. The genes are TRBV28 and TRBJ2-7; D tentatively reads TRBD1 or TRBD2 (5 bases each). Trimming shortened V by 0 bases and J by 5 bases, and 11 bases separated the two germline ends. Germline V gene lookup returns CDR1 MDHEN and CDR2 SYDVKM. CDR3 length: 14 residues.

The chain uses TRBV28 and TRBJ2-5, with 9 bases aligning to TRBD2. CDR1 MDHEN and CDR2 SYDVKM come from the germline V gene. The CDR3 is made up of 14 amino acids. J was trimmed by 8 bases and V by 6 bases; bases with no gene match: 10. The CDR3 DNA is TGTGCCAGCAGCCCCCTTAGCGGGAGCGGCACCCAGTACTTC. Translated: CASSPLSGSGTQYF.

This clone was picked up one time. The chain combines TRBV10-3 with TRBJ1-1, with 11 positions matching TRBD1. V shed 2 bases, J shed 6 bases, and the junction held 2 bases outside the gene matches. The CDR3 sequence is 14 residues long. The germline V gene has CDR1 ENHRY and CDR2 SYGVKD. CDR3 protein: CAISEGDRGAEAFF. For the CDR3, the DNA is TGTGCCATCAGTGAGGGGGACAGGGGGGCTGAAGCTTTCTTT.

The chain couples TRBV27 to TRBJ2-3; no clear D. This CDR3 spans 13 amino acids. The germline V gene has CDR1 MNHEY and CDR2 SMNVEV (reference sequence). Trimming stripped 6 bases from V and 0 bases from J, with 7 bases between. CDR3 nucleotides: TGTGCCAGCAGAACGTGGAGCACAGATACGCAGTATTTT. Protein: CASRTWSTDTQYF.

V is TRBV18 and J is TRBJ1-1; D unclear. The CDR3 spans 13 residues. Trimming cost V 6 bases and J 4 bases, with 12 bases left between them. CDR1 is KGHSH and CDR2 is LQKENI in the germline V gene. The CDR3 DNA is TGTGCCAGCTCTACCTGGCAGCCCACTGAAGCTTTCTTT. This translates into CASSTWQPTEAFF.

This clone is a singleton in its sample. The chain links TRBV7-8 to TRBJ1-1; unclear D gene. The ends were cut back, 5 bases at V and 1 base at J, with 11 bases in the middle. This CDR3 has 14 residues. Per the germline V gene, CDR1 is SGHVS and CDR2 is FQNEAQ. CDR3 sequence: CASSPRAANTEAFF. The CDR3 DNA sequence: TGTGCCAGCAGCCCGAGGGCCGCGAACACTGAAGCTTTCTTT.

The chain combines TRBV6-1 with TRBJ2-1, with 13 bases identical to TRBD2. Trimming took 3 bases from V and 7 from J; bases not matched to a gene: 12. Germline lookup yields CDR1 MNHNS and CDR2 SASEGT. The CDR3 consists of 18 residues. CDR3 loop: CASSELAGLAGVVNEQFF. CDR3 DNA sequence: TGTGCCAGCAGTGAGCTCGCTGGACTAGCGGGAGTTGTGAATGAGCAGTTCTTC.

V is TRBV30 and J is TRBJ1-2; 8 nucleotides align to TRBD1. The CDR3 sequence is 16 residues long. The germline gives CDR1 GTSNPN, CDR2 SVGIG (reference sequence). The V segment lost 3 bases and the J segment 4 bases; nucleotides outside the gene matches: 13. CDR3 DNA sequence: TGTGCCTGGAGGGAACCTCGACAGGGGCCGGGCTATGGCTACACCTTC. Translated, it gives CAWREPRQGPGYGYTF.

V and J are TRBV19 and TRBJ1-1; D remains unclear. The CDR3 sequence is 16 residues long. Germline V gene data show CDR1 as LNHDA and CDR2 as SQIVND (reference sequence). Trimming pared 4 bases from V and 1 base from J, leaving 16 bases between. CDR3 amino acids: CASSNPQAPWNTEAFF. In DNA, the CDR3 is TGTGCCAGTAGTAACCCGCAGGCTCCATGGAACACTGAAGCTTTCTTT.

The chain couples TRBV27 to TRBJ2-1, with 7 bases identical to TRBD2. This CDR3 is 13 amino acids long. V shed 6 bases and J 4 bases; nucleotides not matched to a gene: 3. The V gene's germline CDR1 is MNHEY and CDR2 SMNVEV (reference sequence). The CDR3 protein is CASRGGLYNEQFF. The CDR3 bases are TGTGCCAGCAGGGGAGGGTTGTACAATGAGCAGTTCTTC.

For this clone: Because the CDR3's place on the DNA is in doubt, the DNA is left out and the CDR3 is given as listed by TCRdb. V gene TRBV28 combines with J gene TRBJ2-7; the table's TRBD2 call for D was not verified on the DNA. The CDR3 has 14 amino acids, counting both end residues. CDR1 is MDHEN and CDR2 is SYDVKM in the germline V gene. The CDR3 loop is CASSSSGRSYEQYF.

Of note for this clone: Other DNA sequences within the sample encode an identical CDR3. The J gene is TRBJ2-3, the V gene TRBV30; 10 bases agree with TRBD2. CDR3 size: 15 residues. Trimming removed 4 bases from V and 4 bases from J; junction bases left unmatched: 8. The germline V gene has CDR1 GTSNPN and CDR2 SVGIG (reference sequence). CDR3 DNA sequence: TGTGCCTGGACCAGGCTAGCGGGAGTTGCAGATACGCAGTATTTT. As protein: CAWTRLAGVADTQYF. Combining the CDR3 with reference TRBV30 and TRBJ2-3 gives the whole variable domain SQTIHQWPATLVQPVGSPLSLECTVEGTSNPNLYWYRQAAGRGLQLLFYSVGIGQISSEVPQNLSASRPQDRQFILSSKKLLLSDSGFYLCAWTRLAGVADTQYFGPGTRLTVL.